This T cell receptor beta chain came from a study of Graves' ophthalmopathy and Graves' hyperthyroidism listed by TCRdb under 2018. Notes on the research overall: Peripheral blood samples were taken at the time of initial diagnosis, before any treatment was given. Following sample collection, hyperthyroidism patients were given methimazole at a starting dose of 30 mg daily, and ophthalmopathy patients were given high-dose intravenous methylprednisolone. The independent validation cohort included about 19 hyperthyroidism patients plus 17 patients who later progressed from hyperthyroidism to ophthalmopathy. To tell Graves' ophthalmopathy apart from Graves' hyperthyroidism, and to predict which patients would progress to ophthalmopathy, the study relied on TCR beta repertoire signatures. In about six hyperthyroidism patients, the T-cell repertoires found in thyroid tissue were compared with those found in blood. In total, around 140 blood samples were TCR-sequenced: around 42 ophthalmopathy, 80 or so hyperthyroidism and about 17 hyperthyroidism-to-ophthalmopathy patients. To explore V-J signatures distinguishing ophthalmopathy from hyperthyroidism, a discovery set of approximately 100 patients (around 42 ophthalmopathy, 55 to 60 stable hyperthyroidism) was enrolled.

Ophthalmopathy patients had moderately to severely active disease, Clinical Activity Score of at least 3, NOSPECS grade of at least 4, and disease duration under 3 months. Anyone with other autoimmune diseases, uncontrolled infections, pregnancy or lactation was excluded from the study. Diagnosis was based on clinical symptoms, serum thyroxine, TRAb, thyroid ultrasound and orbital computed tomography. PBMCs were isolated from more than 8 ml of fresh peripheral blood by Ficoll-Paque density gradient centrifugation. Total RNA was extracted with Trizol reagent and quality-checked on an Agilent 2100 Bioanalyzer. CDR1 and CDR2 are drawn from the germline V gene: SGHTA, FQGNSA. There are 16 amino acids in the CDR3, from cysteine to phenylalanine inclusive. The kept DNA is CDR3 alone, 48 bases in frame from the first base. V is trimmed back by 1 base and J by 2 bases, and the junction contains 3 bases that no gene match accounts for.

This clonotype was seen repeatedly, ten times or more. There is no known antigen for this receptor. Per-nucleotide qualities are absent, and no much larger clonotype sits a single base away. For repertoire sequencing, the TCR beta CDR3 regions were amplified from RNA transcripts. The first round of RT-PCR was done with HTBI primers and the Qiagen OneStep RT-PCR kit, and was followed by a second round of multiplex PCR, then size selection and purification. The libraries underwent paired-end sequencing with 100 bp reads on an Illumina HiSeq2000. The authors' pipeline ran thus. Reads were processed with SOAPnuke, discarding reads with adapters, uncalled bases, mean Phred below 15, or no exact constant-primer or identifier match. COPE v1.2.5 was used to merge the high-quality paired reads. Each unique nucleotide sequence was treated as a clonotype, and MiTCR v1.1 was used to align the clonotypes to the IMGT TRB V, D and J references. Only V-J combinations with frequency above 0.0001 were analysed, covering 99.2% of repertoires. For each V-J combination, a TCR clonal expansion and chaos score was defined as the ratio of F50 clonal expansion to chaos observed in the TCRdist matrix. Features were reduced by Welch's t-statistics and random forest to around 14 V-J combinations, which fed a naive Bayes classifier. The similarity between thyroid and blood repertoires was quantified using the Morisita-Horn index. Using fastp at Q25 and MiXCR, TCRdb reprocessed the public reads and kept productive beta chains. For every CDR3 protein sequence, its rows merge into one entry that carries the most common genes and DNA. These V and J calls originate from TCRdb's pipeline instead of the authors' own analysis. Within this sample are 300,000 to 350,000 distinct CDR3 sequences, with around a sixth of them counted one time only. Of the sample, more than 9% is held by the ten largest clones.

On the study overall, not on this receptor specifically: Most expanded thyroid clonotypes with frequency above 0.001 were also detected in blood, suggesting blood repertoires may reflect the thyroid immune response. In validation, the model predicted ophthalmopathy progression with about 71% sensitivity and 72.22% specificity; roughly 11 predicted patients were CT-confirmed with GO in a median of approximately six months. Ophthalmopathy was separated from stable hyperthyroidism by the 13-signature model with about 88% sensitivity and 81% to 84% specificity in cross-validation and with 80%/75% in the test set. No statistical method was used to set the sample size in advance, and the investigators knew which group each participant was assigned to.

The source of this sequence is an adult man with Graves' ophthalmopathy. The specimen sequenced was peripheral blood. The chain links TRBV7-2 with TRBJ2-7, with TRBD2 identical over 12 junction bases. In nucleotides, the sequence is TGTGCCAGCAGCTTAGGCACTAGCGGGAGGCCCTACGAGCAGTACTTC. Protein translation: CASSLGTSGRPYEQYF.